Given below is one T cell receptor (beta chain) in context. J gave up 11 bases and V 6 bases, and 3 bases lay outside the gene matches. There are 13 residues in the CDR3. The germline V gene encodes CDR1 MNHEY and CDR2 SVGAGI. These data originate in a study of blood T cell repertoires in COVID-19. Looking at the study overall: The study drew acute and convalescent COVID-19 samples from the United States, Italy and Spain. PBMCs, B-cell-depleted T cells, or T cells provided the cDNA or gDNA that made up the material.

In the original workflow: Reference gene primer amplification in the assay estimated nucleated cell counts. TCRdb's copy holds only in-frame clones and misses some; the assay was immunoSEQ multiplex PCR. That table gives V, J and clone size, and the DNA gave D and trimming. The data hold more than 300,000 clones, with 89% observed a single time. The clonotype was recovered from a man younger than 35 who had recovered from COVID-19. Specimen: peripheral blood. The J gene is TRBJ1-6, the V gene TRBV6-5; 11 positions match TRBD1. In DNA form, the CDR3 reads TGTGCCAGCAGGGGGGACAGGGGGACACCCCTCCACTTT. The encoded protein is CASRGDRGTPLHF.